A single sample gave rise to the 10 T cell receptor beta chains below, sequenced in a study of T cell repertoires in cytomegalovirus infection. TCRdb redid the calling of the reads with MiXCR, one entry per CDR3 protein. Of under 200,000 distinct CDR3 sequences in the sample, 8% to 10% were seen once. Sequenced sample: PBMCs. The receptor source for this set is a human donor in good health (CMV status not recorded). Some clones in this sample may be carry-over from other donors' samples.

This CDR3 is CSARPAGVTGELFF. DNA of the CDR3: TGCAGTGCTAGGCCCGCGGGAGTCACCGGGGAGCTGTTTTTT. This sequence joins TRBV20-1 and TRBJ2-2; TRBD2 matches at 7 bases. Germline V gene sequence: CDR1 DFQATT, CDR2 SNEGSKA (reference sequence). V lost 3 bases, J lost 4 bases, and 5 bases stayed unmatched. The CDR3 runs 14 residues.

DNA of the CDR3: TGTGCCAGCAGCCCCTCTCCCGGGGACAGCGCTAGAACCGGGGAGCTGTTTTTT. This encodes CASSPSPGDSARTGELFF. This rearrangement joins TRBV5-4 to TRBJ2-2; 7 bases line up with TRBD1. This CDR3 spans 18 amino acids. Germline V CDR1 and CDR2: SGHNT, YYREEE (reference sequence). V gave up 4 bases and J gave up 5 bases; unmatched junction bases: 17. The whole variable domain, filled in from reference TRBV5-4 and TRBJ2-2, reads ETGVTQSPTHLIKTRGQQVTLRCSSQSGHNTVSWYQQALGQGPQFIFQYYREEENGRGNFPPRFSGLQFPNYSSELNVNALELDDSALYLCASSPSPGDSARTGELFFGEGSRLTVL.

Ten or more counts support this clonotype. The chain employs TRBV4-2 and TRBJ2-1, with 7 bases identical to TRBD2. V trimming: 1 base; J trimming: 4 bases; junction bases outside the gene matches: 16. The CDR3 consists of 19 residues. Germline CDR1 is LGHNA and CDR2 is YNFKEQ. CDR3 in DNA: TGTGCCAGCAGCCAAGTCCCCCTAACTAGCGTTTTGCAGTACAATGAGCAGTTCTTC. Translated: CASSQVPLTSVLQYNEQFF.

The chain is built from TRBV27 and TRBJ1-6; 9 bases fit TRBD1. Losses at the gene ends were 6 bases for V and 7 bases for J; bases not matched to a gene: 4. Per the germline V gene, CDR1 is MNHEY and CDR2 is SMNVEV (reference sequence). The CDR3 loop spans 14 amino acids. The CDR3 sequence: CASRWGTGNSPLHF. The CDR3 DNA reads as TGTGCCAGCAGATGGGGGACAGGGAATTCACCCCTCCACTTT.

In its sample, this clonotype was seen many times. The chain uses TRBV7-2 and TRBJ1-2, with D uncertain. Germline V gene lookup returns CDR1 SGHTA and CDR2 FQGNSA. V was trimmed by 4 bases and J by 10 bases, leaving 4 bases between them. There are 9 residues in the CDR3. CDR3 residues: CASSWPYTF. The CDR3 nucleotides read TGTGCCAGCAGCTGGCCCTACACCTTC.

This clonotype was picked up a small number of times. V usage is TRBV5-5 and J usage is TRBJ1-5, with D unresolved. Trimming stripped 1 base from V and 5 bases from J, with 7 bases between. Germline loops: CDR1 SGHKS, CDR2 YYEKEE (reference sequence). This CDR3 comprises 13 residues. The CDR3 DNA follows: TGTGCCAGCAGCTTGTGGGCAGATCAGCCCCAGCATTTT. It encodes CASSLWADQPQHF.

This clonotype came up a few times. The rearrangement joins TRBV7-6 to TRBJ2-5; perhaps D is TRBD1 or TRBD2 (5 bases each). V lost 7 bases and J lost 2, with 14 bases in between. The CDR3 runs to 14 residues. Germline V gene data show CDR1 as SGHVS and CDR2 as FNYEAQ. This chain's CDR3 is CASNVGVGQETQYF. In DNA form, the CDR3 reads TGTGCCAGCAACGTGGGGGTGGGGCAAGAGACCCAGTACTTC.

This clonotype was found many times. The chain employs TRBV7-2 and TRBJ2-1, with D maybe TRBD2 (6 bases). The CDR3 runs 15 residues. Germline assignment: CDR1 SGHTA and CDR2 FQGNSA. Between the trimmed V and J ends, which lost 1 base and 7 bases, there was a span of 14 bases. As DNA, the CDR3 is TGTGCCAGCAGCTTAGACGGGAGAAATTGGAATGAGCAGTTCTTC. Its protein is CASSLDGRNWNEQFF.

This clonotype was seen ten or more times. This sequence joins TRBV29-1 and TRBJ2-3; no firm D call. V shed 3 bases and J shed 5 bases, with 12 bases lying between them. The CDR3 loop spans 13 amino acids. Germline assignment: CDR1 SQVTM and CDR2 ANQGSEA. This CDR3 is CSVESSLGDTQYF. The CDR3 DNA is TGCAGCGTTGAGTCGTCCCTGGGAGATACGCAGTATTTT.

This clonotype appeared many times. This sequence joins TRBV6-6 and TRBJ2-1; TRBD2 agrees at 11 bases. The germline V gene has CDR1 MNHNY and CDR2 SVGAGI (reference sequence). CDR3 length: 19 amino acids. The V and J ends lost 5 bases and 0 bases, in that order; junction bases with no gene match: 12. The CDR3 region is CASSLLHPTSGNSYNEQFF. The CDR3 DNA follows: TGTGCCAGCAGTCTACTACACCCGACTAGCGGGAACTCCTACAATGAGCAGTTCTTC.